This TCR beta chain was documented in a study of T-cell memory formation after mild COVID-19. V lost 4 bases and J lost 0, with 13 bases in between. The CDR3 totals 15 residues. Germline CDR1 and CDR2: DFQATT and SNEGSKA (reference sequence). The sample holds a few counts of this clonotype. UMIs and sample barcodes were carried by the TCR alpha and TCR beta cDNA libraries that 5'RACE produced using constant-segment primers. TCRdb itself ran the 5' RACE reads through MiXCR, one entry per CDR3 protein. The data show hundreds of thousands of distinct CDR3 sequences, with 25% seen just once and about 12% held by the top ten.

The source of this sequence is an adult woman who had mild COVID-19 (a few samples of this study predate the infection). Cell type and time point are not known. The material sequenced was PBMCs or a T cell subset sorted from them (not recorded which). The genes are TRBV20-1 and TRBJ1-5; possible D gene TRBD1, 5 bases. CDR3 sequence: CSATPRVYSNQPQHF. CDR3 DNA: TGCAGTGCTACGCCCAGGGTCTATAGCAATCAGCCCCAGCATTTT.